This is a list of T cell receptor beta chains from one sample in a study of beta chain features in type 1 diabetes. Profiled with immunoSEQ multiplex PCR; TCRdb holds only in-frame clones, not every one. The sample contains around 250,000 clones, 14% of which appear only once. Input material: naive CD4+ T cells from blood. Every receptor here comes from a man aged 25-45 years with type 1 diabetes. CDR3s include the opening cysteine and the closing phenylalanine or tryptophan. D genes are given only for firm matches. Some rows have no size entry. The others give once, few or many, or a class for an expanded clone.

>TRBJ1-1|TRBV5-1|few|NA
CASRANTEAFF
TGCGCCAGCAGGGCGAACACTGAAGCTTTCTTT
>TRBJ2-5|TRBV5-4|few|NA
CASSQGQSQETQYF
TGTGCCAGCAGCCAGGGACAAAGCCAAGAGACCCAGTACTTC
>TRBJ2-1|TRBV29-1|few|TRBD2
CSANRGTSGRGNEQFF
TGCAGCGCCAACCGAGGGACTAGCGGGAGAGGGAATGAGCAGTTCTTC
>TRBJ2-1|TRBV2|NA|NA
CASSLEIHEQFF
TGTGCCAGCAGCCTAGAAATCCATGAGCAGTTCTTC
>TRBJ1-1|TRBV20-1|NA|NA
CSAQADTEAFF
TGCAGTGCTCAAGCGGACACTGAAGCTTTCTTT
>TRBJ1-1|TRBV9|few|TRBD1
CASSAPGQGAFAFF
TGTGCCAGCAGCGCACCGGGACAGGGTGCCTTTGCTTTCTTT
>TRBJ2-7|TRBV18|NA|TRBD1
CASSPQGTGDYEQYF
TGTGCCAGCTCACCACAAGGGACAGGGGACTACGAGCAGTACTTC
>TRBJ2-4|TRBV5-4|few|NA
CASSLGQFQAKNIQYF
TGTGCCAGCAGCTTAGGACAGTTCCAAGCCAAAAACATTCAGTACTTC
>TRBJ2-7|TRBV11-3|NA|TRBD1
CASSATGVRSYEQYF
TGTGCCAGCAGCGCTACAGGGGTCCGCTCCTACGAGCAGTACTTC
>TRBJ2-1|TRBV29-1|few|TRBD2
CSARLAGGYNEQFF
TGCAGCGCCCGACTAGCGGGGGGATACAATGAGCAGTTCTTC
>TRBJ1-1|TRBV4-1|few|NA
CASSQVGGAEAFF
TGCGCCAGCAGCCAAGTGGGGGGAGCTGAAGCTTTCTTT
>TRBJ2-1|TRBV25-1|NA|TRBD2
CASSESRPGGGRANEQFF
TGTGCCAGCAGTGAATCCCGTCCGGGGGGGGGTCGGGCCAATGAGCAGTTCTTC
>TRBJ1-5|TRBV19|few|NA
CASSIDPSQPQHF
TGTGCCAGTAGTATAGATCCCTCTCAGCCCCAGCATTTT
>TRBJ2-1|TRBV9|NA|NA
CASSALGGQTYDEQFF
TGTGCCAGCAGCGCCCTCGGGGGGCAGACCTACGATGAGCAGTTCTTC
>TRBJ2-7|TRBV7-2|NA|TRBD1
CASSLVSGTGYEQYF
TGTGCCAGCAGCTTAGTATCCGGGACAGGCTACGAGCAGTACTTC
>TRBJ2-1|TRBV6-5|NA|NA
CASSYGGLSNEQFF
TGTGCCAGCAGTTATGGCGGGCTGAGCAATGAGCAGTTCTTC
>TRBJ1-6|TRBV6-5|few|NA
CASSTRGVVSPLHF
TGTGCCAGCAGTACGCGGGGAGTAGTGTCACCCCTCCACTTT